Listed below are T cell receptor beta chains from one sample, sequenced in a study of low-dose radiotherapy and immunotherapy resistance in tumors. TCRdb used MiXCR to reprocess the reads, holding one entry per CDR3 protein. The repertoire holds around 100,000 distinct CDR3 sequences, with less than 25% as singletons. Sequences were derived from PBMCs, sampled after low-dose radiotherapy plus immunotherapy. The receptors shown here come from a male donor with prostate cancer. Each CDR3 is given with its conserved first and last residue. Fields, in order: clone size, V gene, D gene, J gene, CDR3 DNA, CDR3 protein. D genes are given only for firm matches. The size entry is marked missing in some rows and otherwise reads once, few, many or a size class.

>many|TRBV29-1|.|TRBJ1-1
TGCAGCGGATCAAGGGGGAACACTGAAGCTTTCTTT
CSGSRGNTEAFF
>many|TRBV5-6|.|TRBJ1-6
TGTGCCAGCAGCTTGGACAGAAGGGACTCACCCCTCCACTTT
CASSLDRRDSPLHF
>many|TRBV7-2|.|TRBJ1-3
TGTGCCAGCAGCTTACCAGAATTTCGGAACACCATATATTTT
CASSLPEFRNTIYF
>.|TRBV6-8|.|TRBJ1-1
TGTGTCAGCAGTCAGACTCTCCCCCGGGGCACTGAAGCTTTCTTT
CVSSQTLPRGTEAFF
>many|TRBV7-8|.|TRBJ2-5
TGTGCCAGCAGCGCCCCCAGGGAGCTCCGGGAGACCCAGTACTTC
CASSAPRELRETQYF
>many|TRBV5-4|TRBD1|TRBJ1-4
TGTGCCAGCGACAGGGGAAAGGAAAAACTGTTTTTT
CASDRGKEKLFF
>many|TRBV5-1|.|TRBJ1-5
TGCGCCAGCAGCTTGGGGGGTAATAATCAGCCCCAGCATTTT
CASSLGGNNQPQHF
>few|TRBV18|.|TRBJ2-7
TGTGCCAGCTCTGTCGGCGGCTACGAGCAGTACTTC
CASSVGGYEQYF
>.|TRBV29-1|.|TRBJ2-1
TGCAGCGTGCCCGGGGTCCAAGGGCAGTTCTTC
CSVPGVQGQFF
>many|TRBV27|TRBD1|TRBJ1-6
TGTGCCAGCAGTTTACGGACAGGTTATAATTCACCCCTCCACTTT
CASSLRTGYNSPLHF
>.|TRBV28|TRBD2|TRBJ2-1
TGTGCCAGCAACGGGTACGGACTAGCGGGAATGAGGGGATCGCAGTTCTTC
CASNGYGLAGMRGSQFF
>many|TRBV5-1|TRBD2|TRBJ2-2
TGCGCCAGCAGCTCGGAGCGGGGGGGCCCCGGGGAGCTGTTTTTT
CASSSERGGPGELFF
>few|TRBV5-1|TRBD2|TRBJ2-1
TGCGCCACCGCGTCCGGGACTAGCGTTCTTGGTGAGCAGTTCTTC
CATASGTSVLGEQFF
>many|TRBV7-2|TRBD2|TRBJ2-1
TGTGCCAGCAGCCCGCACGGACTAGCGGGGGCAGGGAATGAGCAGTTCTTC
CASSPHGLAGAGNEQFF
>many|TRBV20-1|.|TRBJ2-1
TGCAGTGCCCGCCCGGGACGGACCTACAATGAGCAGTTCTTC
CSARPGRTYNEQFF
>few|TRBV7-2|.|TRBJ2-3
TGTGCCAGCAGCTTAGTAGTAGATACGCAGTATTTT
CASSLVVDTQYF
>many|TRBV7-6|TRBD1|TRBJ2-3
TGTGCCAGCCGACTGACAGGGCCAGGCACAGATACGCAGTATTTT
CASRLTGPGTDTQYF
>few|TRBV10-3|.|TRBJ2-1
TGTGCCATCAGCCCTGTACAGGCCGGGGTGAGCAATGAGCAGTTCTTC
CAISPVQAGVSNEQFF
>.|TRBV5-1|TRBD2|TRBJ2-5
TGCGCCAGCAGCTGGACTAGCGGTGGTAATGAGCAGTACTTC
CASSWTSGGNEQYF
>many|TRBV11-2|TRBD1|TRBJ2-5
TGTGCCAGCAGTACCTACAGGGGACAAGAGACCCAGTACTTC
CASSTYRGQETQYF
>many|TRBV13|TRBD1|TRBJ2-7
TGTGCCAGCAGCCTGGGGGCAACAGGGGTCTACGAGCAGTACTTC
CASSLGATGVYEQYF
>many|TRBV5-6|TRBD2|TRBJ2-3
TGTGCCAGCAGCGGGGGACTAGCGGCCCGAGATACGCAGTATTTT
CASSGGLAARDTQYF
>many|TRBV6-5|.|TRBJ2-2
TGTGCCAGCAGTTACAGAGAGATCGGGGAGCTGTTTTTT
CASSYREIGELFF
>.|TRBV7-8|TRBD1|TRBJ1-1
TGTGCCAGCAGCACCGGGACAGGGGATCTGAACACTGAAGCTTTCTTT
CASSTGTGDLNTEAFF
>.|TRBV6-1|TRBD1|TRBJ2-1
TGTGCCAGCAGTGGACAGGGAACCTACAATGAGCAGTTCTTC
CASSGQGTYNEQFF
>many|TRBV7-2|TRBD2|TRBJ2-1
TGTGCCAGCAGCTTATCCGGCGGGGGAGGAAATGAGCAGTTCTTC
CASSLSGGGGNEQFF
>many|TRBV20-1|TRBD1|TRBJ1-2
TGCAGTGCGGTCCTGGACAGGGGGCGGTGGGGCTACACCTTC
CSAVLDRGRWGYTF
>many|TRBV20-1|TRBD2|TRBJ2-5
TGCAGTGCTTTCACGACTAGCGGGGGGGGGGAGACCCAGTACTTC
CSAFTTSGGGETQYF
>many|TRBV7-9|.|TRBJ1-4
TGTGCCAGCAGCCGACCGGGCGAAAAACTGTTTTTT
CASSRPGEKLFF
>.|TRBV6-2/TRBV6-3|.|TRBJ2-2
TGTGCCAGCAGTTACGGCGGGACGGAAGGGGAGCTGTTTTTT
CASSYGGTEGELFF
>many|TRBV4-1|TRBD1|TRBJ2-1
TGCGCCAGCAGCCAGGTGGGGACAGGAGAGAATGAGCAGTTCTTC
CASSQVGTGENEQFF
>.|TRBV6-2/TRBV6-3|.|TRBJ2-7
TGTGCCAGCAGAGGGGGAGGCCTTCGAAGGCAGCAGTACTTC
CASRGGGLRRQQYF
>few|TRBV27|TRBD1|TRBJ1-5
TGTGCCAGCAGTTCCCGGGACAGACGCAATCAGCCCCAGCATTTT
CASSSRDRRNQPQHF
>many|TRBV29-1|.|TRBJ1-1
TGCAGCGTTTATTTAGGAAGTGGGGACACTGAAGCTTTCTTT
CSVYLGSGDTEAFF
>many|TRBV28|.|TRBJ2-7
TGTGCCAGCAGTCCCCATGGCCCGTCAGAGGAGCAGTACTTC
CASSPHGPSEEQYF
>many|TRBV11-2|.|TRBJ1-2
TGTGCCAGCAGCTTAGTCAGCGGGACGTATGGCTACACCTTC
CASSLVSGTYGYTF
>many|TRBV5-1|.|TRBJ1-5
TGCGCCAGCAGCTTGGGGGCGGCCGACAATCAGCCCCAGCATTTT
CASSLGAADNQPQHF
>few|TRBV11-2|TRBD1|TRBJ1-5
TGTGCCAGCGCTACAGGGGGGGGGAGCAATCAGCCCCAGCATTTT
CASATGGGSNQPQHF
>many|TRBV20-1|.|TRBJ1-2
TGCAGTGCCGGGTCGGGGGGAAATTGGGATGGCTACACCTTC
CSAGSGGNWDGYTF
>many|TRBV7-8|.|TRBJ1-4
TGTGCCAGCAGCCCCGTAAACCAGAATGAAAAACTGTTTTTT
CASSPVNQNEKLFF
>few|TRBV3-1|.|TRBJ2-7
TGTGCCAGCAGCAGACAACCCGGGGGCGCCTACGAGCAGTACTTC
CASSRQPGGAYEQYF
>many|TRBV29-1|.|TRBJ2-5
TGCAGCGTTGAAAGTAGGCGCCAAGAGACCCAGTACTTC
CSVESRRQETQYF
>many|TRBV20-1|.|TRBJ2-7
TGCAGTGCTAGACATTACAGGCACTACGAGCAGTACTTC
CSARHYRHYEQYF
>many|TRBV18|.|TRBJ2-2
TGTGCCAGCGCCTTAGCCACCGGGGAGCTGTTTTTT
CASALATGELFF
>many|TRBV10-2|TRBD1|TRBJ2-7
TGCGCCAGCAGCCCCGGGACAGGGGTGAAAGAGCAGTACTTC
CASSPGTGVKEQYF
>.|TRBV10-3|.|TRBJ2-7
TGTGCCATCAGTGAGCCTGGTTGGGACGGAAGGGGCGAGCAGTACTTC
CAISEPGWDGRGEQYF
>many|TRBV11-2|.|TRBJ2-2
TGTGCCAGCAAGGGGCCTGGGGGTGCCGGGGAGCTGTTTTTT
CASKGPGGAGELFF
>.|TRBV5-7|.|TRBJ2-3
TGTGCCAGCAGCTTCCCGCCTACGTACACAGATACGCAGTATTTT
CASSFPPTYTDTQYF
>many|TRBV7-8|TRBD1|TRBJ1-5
TGTGCCAGCAGCCAACAGGGACAGGGGGCAAGACAGCCCCAGCATTTT
CASSQQGQGARQPQHF
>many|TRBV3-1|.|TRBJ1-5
TGTGCCAGCAGCCAAGTAGGAGGGCGCAATCAGCCCCAGCATTTT
CASSQVGGRNQPQHF
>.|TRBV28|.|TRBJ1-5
TGTGCCAGCAGGAACGGGGGGGGCGCGGATCAGCCCCAGCATTTT
CASRNGGGADQPQHF
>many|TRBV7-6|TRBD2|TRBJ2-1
TGTGCCAGCAGTTTAGCGGGGGGCACCTACAATGAGCAGTTCTTC
CASSLAGGTYNEQFF
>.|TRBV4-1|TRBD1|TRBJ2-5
TGCGCCAGCAGCCAAGGTGGTGGGAAGACAGGGGCTACCCAAGAGACCCAGTACTTC
CASSQGGGKTGATQETQYF
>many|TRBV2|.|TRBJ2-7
TGTGCCACCTCAAAAGAGGTAGGCCAATACGAGCAGTACTTC
CATSKEVGQYEQYF
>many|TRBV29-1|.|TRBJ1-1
TGCAGCGTTGCCGACACTGAAGCTTTCTTT
CSVADTEAFF
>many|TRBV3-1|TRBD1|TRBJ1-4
TGTGCCAGCAGCCAGAGACAGGGTGGACTGTTTTTT
CASSQRQGGLFF
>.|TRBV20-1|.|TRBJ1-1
TGCAGTGCTAGAGAGGACCCGAACACTGAAGCTTTCTTT
CSAREDPNTEAFF
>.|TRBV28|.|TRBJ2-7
TGTGCCAGCACCCTCGGCCACGAGCAGTACTTC
CASTLGHEQYF